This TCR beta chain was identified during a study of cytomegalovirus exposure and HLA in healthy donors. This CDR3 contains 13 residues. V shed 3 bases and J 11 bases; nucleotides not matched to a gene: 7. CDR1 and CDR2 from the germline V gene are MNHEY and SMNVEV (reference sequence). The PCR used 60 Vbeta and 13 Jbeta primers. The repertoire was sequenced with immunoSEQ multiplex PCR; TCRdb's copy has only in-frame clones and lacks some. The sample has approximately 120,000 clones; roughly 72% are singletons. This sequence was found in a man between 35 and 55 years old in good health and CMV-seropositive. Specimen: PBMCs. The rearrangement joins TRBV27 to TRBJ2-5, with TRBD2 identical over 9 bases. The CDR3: CASSFNGGREQYF. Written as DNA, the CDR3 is TGTGCCAGCAGTTTTAATGGCGGGAGGGAGCAGTACTTC.